Shown below are 14 T cell receptor beta chains from a single sample sequenced in a study of identifying expanded T cells in peripheral blood. The data were produced by immunoSEQ multiplex PCR, yet TCRdb's version contains in-frame clones alone and is incomplete. The table shows around 63,000 clones, with about 87% occurring only once. The sequenced material came from blood. All receptors derive from a person aged 18 to 70 in good health.

The chain is built from TRBV30 and TRBJ2-1, with 13 bases fitting TRBD2. Germline assignment: CDR1 GTSNPN and CDR2 SVGIG (reference sequence). The CDR3 runs to 13 residues. CDR3 sequence reads: CALGLAGPNEQFF. The CDR3 DNA sequence: TGTGCGTTGGGACTAGCGGGACCCAATGAGCAGTTCTTC.

J is TRBJ2-1 and V is TRBV4-1, with 8 bases aligning to TRBD2. The germline CDR1 and CDR2 sequences are MGHRA and YSYEKL. The V and J ends lost 4 bases and 6 bases, in that order; junction bases with no gene match: 11. The CDR3 is 16 residues long. CDR3 nucleotide sequence: TGCGCCAGCAGCCTACTGGTGGAGCGGGAGTTCAATGAGCAGTTCTTC. Protein sequence: CASSLLVEREFNEQFF.

The chain recombines TRBV4-3 with TRBJ2-1, with TRBD2 matching 8 bases. CDR1 is LGHNA, CDR2 YSLEER, per germline. V gave up 1 base and J gave up 2 bases; unmatched junction bases: 7. The CDR3 loop spans 17 amino acids. In nucleotides, the CDR3 is TGCGCCAGCAGCCAAGTCGGAGCGGGAGTTACCTACAATGAGCAGTTCTTC. Its translation: CASSQVGAGVTYNEQFF.

This clone occurred a few times. This chain joins TRBV15 and TRBJ2-6; D possibly corresponds to TRBD1 (5 bases). V was shortened by 4 bases and J by 2 bases, with 9 bases between the two germline ends. CDR1 and CDR2 (germline): LNHNV, YYDKDF (reference sequence). The CDR3 has 15 residues. The CDR3 DNA reads TGTGCCACCAGCAAAGGCAGGGCTGGGGCCAACGTCCTGACTTTC. This translates into CATSKGRAGANVLTF.

This clone was counted a single time. The chain links TRBV18 to TRBJ1-2, with D possibly TRBD1 on 6 matching bases. This CDR3 contains 15 residues. The germline gives CDR1 KGHSH, CDR2 LQKENI. V lost 2 bases, J lost 3 bases, and 13 bases lay in between. CDR3: CASSPGPGDDYGYTF. DNA for the CDR3: TGTGCCAGCTCACCAGGGCCAGGGGACGACTATGGCTACACCTTC.

The chain recombines TRBV13 with TRBJ2-2; 7 bases match TRBD2. Trimming cost V 2 bases and J 5 bases; bases outside gene matches: 5. CDR3 length: 15 residues. Per germline, CDR1 PRHDT and CDR2 FYEKMQ (reference sequence). CDR3 region: CASSLKAGDTGELFF. The CDR3 bases are TGTGCCAGCAGCTTAAAGGCGGGGGATACCGGGGAGCTGTTTTTT.

The rearrangement joins TRBV27 to TRBJ1-1; 7 bases map to TRBD1. There are 18 residues in the CDR3. J gave up 1 base and V 7 bases, and 18 bases lay outside the gene matches. Germline V gene sequence: CDR1 MNHEY, CDR2 SMNVEV (reference sequence). CDR3 DNA: TGTGCCAGCAAAATCAGGGGGTCGGCACCTACCCGGAACACTGAAGCTTTCTTT. Its protein is CASKIRGSAPTRNTEAFF.

The chain combines TRBV7-6 with TRBJ2-6; weak D call: TRBD1 (6 bases). Germline V gene sequence: CDR1 SGHVS, CDR2 FNYEAQ. The CDR3 totals 17 residues. V was clipped by 1 base and J by 0 bases, with 10 bases between them. The CDR3 sequence is CASSLVTGYSGANVLTF. CDR3 coding DNA: TGTGCCAGCAGCTTAGTAACAGGGTACTCTGGGGCCAACGTCCTGACTTTC. The full variable domain, rest sourced from reference TRBV7-6 and TRBJ2-6, is GAGVSQSPRYKVTKRGQDVALRCDPISGHVSLYWYRQALGQGPEFLTYFNYEAQQDKSGLPNDRFSAERPEGSISTLTIQRTEQRDSAMYRCASSLVTGYSGANVLTFGAGSRLTVL.

In its sample, this clone was seen a few times. The chain uses TRBV6-6 and TRBJ1-5; D unclear. This CDR3 comprises 14 residues. V was cut by 3 bases and J by 5 bases, with 11 bases left in between. The germline V gene has CDR1 MNHNY and CDR2 SVGAGI (reference sequence). The CDR3 DNA is TGTGCCAGCAGTTATCGGGGAGGCGATCAGCCCCAGCATTTT. Its translation is CASSYRGGDQPQHF.

The CDR3: CASSFPGQGMYEQYF. The CDR3 nucleotides read TGTGCCAGCAGCTTCCCGGGACAGGGGATGTACGAGCAGTACTTC. V usage is TRBV7-9 and J usage is TRBJ2-7; 10 nucleotides match TRBD1. Germline CDR1 is SEHNR and CDR2 is FQNEAQ (reference sequence). The length of the CDR3 is 15 residues. J was trimmed by 4 bases and V by 3 bases; bases with no gene match: 6.

The V call is TRBV30, the J call TRBJ1-3, with D tentatively TRBD1 (5 bases). V lost 1 base and J lost 0, with 10 bases in between. From germline, CDR1 is GTSNPN and CDR2 SVGIG (reference sequence). The CDR3 extends over 15 amino acids. The CDR3 region is CAWSGQGGSGNTIYF. CDR3 in DNA: TGTGCCTGGAGTGGGCAGGGCGGCTCTGGAAACACCATATATTTT.

This chain joins TRBV28 and TRBJ1-4; TRBD1 aligns across 10 bases. V trimming: 2 bases; J trimming: 7 bases; junction bases outside the gene matches: 4. Germline V gene sequence: CDR1 MDHEN, CDR2 SYDVKM. This CDR3 has 15 residues. The CDR3 is CASSLERQGAEKLFF. For the CDR3, the DNA is TGTGCCAGCAGTTTAGAAAGACAGGGGGCTGAAAAACTGTTTTTT.

The V call is TRBV10-3, the J call TRBJ2-3; no clear D. V lost 2 bases and J lost 7, with 13 bases in between. Germline CDR1 reads ENHRY; CDR2 reads SYGVKD. The CDR3 contains 14 residues. The CDR3 DNA reads as TGTGCCATCAGTGAGCCACCCAGAGCGTATACGCAGTATTTT. Protein: CAISEPPRAYTQYF.

The CDR3 sequence is CASSQEGPYQGTQHF. CDR3 nucleotide sequence: TGCGCCAGCAGCCAAGAGGGCCCCTATCAAGGAACCCAGCATTTT. The J gene is TRBJ1-5, the V gene TRBV4-3; D remains ambiguous. From germline, CDR1 is LGHNA and CDR2 YSLEER. V lost 0 bases, J lost 11 bases, and 17 bases lay in between. The CDR3 has 15 amino acids.